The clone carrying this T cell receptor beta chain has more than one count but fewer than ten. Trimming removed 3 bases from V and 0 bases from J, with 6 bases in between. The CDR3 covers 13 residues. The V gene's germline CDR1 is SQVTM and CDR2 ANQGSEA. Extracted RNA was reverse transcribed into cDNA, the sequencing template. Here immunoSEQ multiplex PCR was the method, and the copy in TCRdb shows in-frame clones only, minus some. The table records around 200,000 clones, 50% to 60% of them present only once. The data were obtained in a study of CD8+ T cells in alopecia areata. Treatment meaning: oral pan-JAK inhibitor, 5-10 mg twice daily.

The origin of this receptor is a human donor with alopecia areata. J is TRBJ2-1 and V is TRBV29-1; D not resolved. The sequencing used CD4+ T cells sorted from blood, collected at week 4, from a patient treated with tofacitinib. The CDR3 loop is CSVEGNSYNEQFF. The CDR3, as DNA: TGCAGCGTTGAGGGGAACTCCTACAATGAGCAGTTCTTC.